The 9 T cell receptor beta chains below were found in one sample sequenced in a study of Ad26.COV2.S vaccination and SARS-CoV-2 variants. Repertoires were generated with immunoSEQ multiplex PCR, while TCRdb's copy carries only in-frame clones and drops some. This sample has approximately 400,000 clones, with 92% found just once. Material: peripheral blood, obtained after recovery from COVID-19. All receptors come from a human donor who had recovered from COVID-19.

This chain connects TRBV6-6 to TRBJ1-2; 7 bases are a match to TRBD1. From germline, CDR1 is MNHNY and CDR2 SVGAGI (reference sequence). J was trimmed by 8 bases and V by 8 bases; bases with no gene match: 11. The CDR3 runs 13 residues. CDR3 coding DNA: TGTGCCAGCCTATTACAAACAGGGGTGGGCTACACCTTC. The encoded protein is CASLLQTGVGYTF.

In nucleotides, the CDR3 is TGTGCCAGCAGCCCTCGATCTGGCTACGAGCAGTACTTC. The encoded protein is CASSPRSGYEQYF. The rearrangement uses TRBV11-2 and TRBJ2-7; D unclear. V gave up 5 bases and J gave up 3 bases, with 11 bases separating them. The V gene's germline CDR1 is SGHAT and CDR2 FQNNGV. The CDR3 runs to 13 residues.

The chain recombines TRBV27 with TRBJ1-5; 8 nucleotides align to TRBD1. The CDR3 sequence is 15 residues long. From germline, CDR1 is MNHEY and CDR2 SMNVEV (reference sequence). Trimming cost V 5 bases and J 4 bases; bases outside gene matches: 7. This chain's CDR3 is CASSQTGARNQPQHF. The CDR3 bases are TGTGCCAGCAGTCAGACAGGGGCGAGGAATCAGCCCCAGCATTTT.

V usage is TRBV9 and J usage is TRBJ2-7, with unresolved D. The CDR3 consists of 15 residues. The germline CDR1 and CDR2 sequences are SGDLS and YYNGEE. The V end lost 0 bases, the J end lost 2 bases, and 12 bases lay between the germline ends. The CDR3 DNA sequence: TGTGCCAGCAGCGTAGATGGGTGGTCTCCCTACGAGCAGTACTTC. This translates into CASSVDGWSPYEQYF.

This chain joins TRBV6-5 and TRBJ1-2, with 9 bases identical to TRBD1. V trimming: 8 bases; J trimming: 7 bases; junction bases outside the gene matches: 14. This CDR3 has 15 amino acids. Germline assignment: CDR1 MNHEY and CDR2 SVGAGI. CDR3: CASGQSTGGKSGYTF. CDR3 coding DNA: TGTGCCAGCGGGCAGTCTACAGGGGGCAAGAGTGGCTACACCTTC.

The rearrangement joins TRBV27 to TRBJ2-2, with 11 bases matching TRBD2. CDR1 MNHEY and CDR2 SMNVEV come from the germline V gene (reference sequence). V shed 3 bases, J shed 2 bases, and the junction held 8 bases outside the gene matches. The CDR3 is made up of 18 amino acids. DNA for the CDR3: TGTGCCAGCAGTTTGGTGGGTCTAGCGGGGGGTAACACCGGGGAGCTGTTTTTT. Encoded protein: CASSLVGLAGGNTGELFF.

V usage is TRBV7-6 and J usage is TRBJ2-3; 11 positions match TRBD2. CDR1 and CDR2 from the germline V gene are SGHVS and FNYEAQ. The CDR3 length is 15 residues. V lost 4 bases and J lost 7; bases outside the gene matches: 7. The CDR3 nucleotides are TGTGCCAGCAGCTCCGTAGCGGGGGGGGAGAATACGCAGTATTTT. Translating it yields CASSSVAGGENTQYF.

The chain recombines TRBV10-2 with TRBJ2-1; D is unclear. The CDR3 extends over 14 amino acids. CDR1 is WSHSY and CDR2 is SAAADI in the germline V gene. With 7 bases removed from V and 0 bases from J, the gap between germline ends came to 10 bases. DNA of the CDR3: TGCGCCAGCACTGACTGGATCTCCTACAATGAGCAGTTCTTC. Translation gives CASTDWISYNEQFF.

The J gene is TRBJ1-2, the V gene TRBV4-3; D call uncertain. V lost 0 bases and J lost 6, with 11 bases in between. This CDR3 is 14 amino acids long. Germline V gene sequence: CDR1 LGHNA, CDR2 YSLEER. The CDR3: CASSQDNVEDGYTF. The CDR3 DNA reads as TGCGCCAGCAGCCAAGATAATGTGGAGGATGGCTACACCTTC.